This passage covers 23 T cell receptor beta chains from one sample sequenced in a study of spatial heterogeneity in lung cancer. Study-wide results and limits: Higher tumor mutation counts went along with higher counts of expanded intratumoral alpha and beta TCRs.

TCRdb reanalysed the 5' RACE reads using MiXCR and keeps one entry per CDR3 protein. The profile covers 2,800 or so distinct CDR3 sequences, with approximately 54% appearing a single time and approximately 60% taken by the ten largest. What these receptors recognize is not known. As to time point: sample taken at primary tumor resection. Specimen: lung tumor tissue, collected at surgery. The origin of the receptors is a male donor with early-stage non-small cell lung cancer.

A remark on this clonotype: The size of this beta chain means little, since it is a stray read in a library made for alpha chains. In DNA, the CDR3 is TGCGCCAGCAGCTTGGAGGGCACAGATACGCAGTATTTT. It is translated as CASSLEGTDTQYF. J is TRBJ2-3 and V is TRBV5-1; D remains ambiguous. The CDR3 length is 13 residues. Between the trimmed V and J ends, which lost 0 bases and 1 base, there was a span of 3 bases. Germline V gene sequence: CDR1 SGHRS, CDR2 YFSETQ.

Of note for this clonotype: This beta chain is off target for a library built for alpha chains, so its abundance means little. The chain is built from TRBV5-1 and TRBJ2-7, with D possibly matching TRBD1 (7 bases). Per the germline V gene, CDR1 is SGHRS and CDR2 is YFSETQ. The germline V and J ends were trimmed by 0 bases and 2 bases, with 12 bases remaining between them. The CDR3 covers 15 residues. The CDR3 loop is CASSLVSGGTYEQYF. CDR3 DNA: TGCGCCAGCAGCTTGGTCTCAGGGGGGACCTACGAGCAGTACTTC.

This clonotype was found a few times. A library made for alpha chains picked up this beta chain off target, so its size means little. V gene TRBV28 combines with J gene TRBJ2-7, with TRBD1 matching over 9 bases. From germline, CDR1 is MDHEN and CDR2 SYDVKM. The length of the CDR3 is 13 residues. Unmatched junction bases numbered 6, after V lost 7 bases and J lost 5 bases. CDR3 sequence: CASIRDRDHEQYF. The CDR3 region has the DNA TGTGCCAGCATTAGGGACAGGGACCACGAGCAGTACTTC. The full variable domain, with the rest looked up from reference TRBV28 and TRBJ2-7, is DVKVTQSSRYLVKRTGEKVFLECVQDMDHENMFWYRQDPGLGLRLIYFSYDVKMKEKGDIPEGYSVSREKKERFSLILESASTNQTSMYLCASIRDRDHEQYFGPGTRLTVT.

As regards this clonotype: This beta chain is an unintended read in a library built for alpha chains; its size means little. This chain connects TRBV12-3 or TRBV12-4 to TRBJ2-7; no clear D gene. V was clipped by 1 base and J by 7 bases, with 8 bases between them. This CDR3 is built from 12 residues. The CDR3 loop reads CASSLGKLEQYF. The DNA for the CDR3 is TGTGCCAGCAGTTTAGGAAAACTAGAGCAGTACTTC.

This clonotype is large. This beta chain lies outside the target of a library built for alpha chains; its clone size means little. The J gene is TRBJ2-7, the V gene TRBV28; TRBD2 agrees at 7 bases. The J segment lost 6 bases and the V segment lost 5 bases, leaving 13 bases of the junction unmatched. CDR3 size: 15 residues. Germline CDR1 and CDR2: MDHEN and SYDVKM. Here the CDR3 reads CASSPWTSGTAEQYF. The CDR3 DNA reads TGTGCCAGCAGTCCCTGGACTAGTGGGACCGCCGAGCAGTACTTC.

To note about this clonotype: With the library built for alpha chains, this beta chain is off target and its frequency is not meaningful. The chain links TRBV3-2 to TRBJ2-3; the table's D call, TRBD2, was not checked against the DNA. TRBV3-2 is labeled a pseudogene. This CDR3 region has 19 residues. The CDR3 loop is CASSNGLAGGLRATDTQYF. The CDR3 nucleotides read TGTGCCAGCAGCAACGGACTAGCGGGGGGGCTGAGGGCAACAGATACGCAGTATTTT.

This clonotype is labeled as medium-sized. The library was prepared for alpha chains; this beta chain is a stray read, so its frequency means little. The chain carries TRBV5-1 and TRBJ2-1; the D call may be TRBD1 or TRBD2 (6 bases each). Per germline, CDR1 SGHRS and CDR2 YFSETQ. Trimming left V 4 bases short and J 8 bases short, with 16 bases between. CDR3 length equals 14 residues. CDR3 nucleotide sequence: TGCGCCAGCAGCGCGGGACTGGGGGCGGATGAGCAGTTCTTC. Encoded protein: CASSAGLGADEQFF.

As regards this clonotype: The library was designed around alpha chains, so this beta chain is a stray read whose abundance carries little weight. This chain connects TRBV7-9 to TRBJ2-1; TRBD2 is a possible D gene (5 bases). Germline lookup yields CDR1 SEHNR and CDR2 FQNEAQ (reference sequence). The V end lost 1 base, the J end lost 9 bases, and 13 bases lay between the germline ends. This CDR3 comprises 14 residues. In DNA, the CDR3 is TGTGCCAGCAGCTTAGGATCCGGGGTTCTTGAGCAGTTCTTC. Its translation is CASSLGSGVLEQFF.

This clonotype was seen only a few times. Since the library was made to target alpha chains, this beta chain is a stray read and its abundance is not meaningful. This rearrangement joins TRBV29-1 to TRBJ2-2; 9 bases line up with TRBD1. Germline CDR1 reads SQVTM; CDR2 reads ANQGSEA. The ends lost 4 bases at V and 15 bases at J; junction bases unmatched: 12. CDR3 length: 13 amino acids. The CDR3 bases are TGCAGCGTTGTCGGGACAGGGCCCGCCGAGGTGTTTTTT. It yields the protein CSVVGTGPAEVFF.

By proportion, this clonotype is medium-sized. This beta chain appears as a stray read in a library generated for alpha chains; its size is not informative. The chain has TRBV12-3 or TRBV12-4 and TRBJ2-2, with 9 nucleotides matching TRBD1. V was clipped by 5 bases and J by 3 bases; unmatched bases: 7. CDR3 length: 16 amino acids. CDR3 amino acids: CASSPGTGMDTGELFF. CDR3 nucleotides: TGTGCCAGCAGTCCCGGGACAGGGATGGACACCGGGGAGCTGTTTTTT.

This clonotype counts as medium-sized. This beta chain slipped into a library made for alpha chains as a stray read, so its size is not meaningful. V is TRBV30 and J is TRBJ2-4; D unresolved. The CDR3 contains 13 residues. Between the trimmed V and J ends, which lost 4 bases and 0 bases, there was a span of 7 bases. Germline-derived CDR1 and CDR2 are GTSNPN and SVGIG (reference sequence). The CDR3 loop reads CAWKYVAKNIQYF. DNA of the CDR3: TGTGCCTGGAAGTATGTAGCCAAAAACATTCAGTACTTC.

On this clonotype: This beta chain turned up in a library designed for alpha chains; as an off-target read, its abundance says little. This chain joins TRBV19 and TRBJ2-1; 11 bases are a match to TRBD1. The germline CDR1 and CDR2 sequences are LNHDA and SQIVND (reference sequence). V lost 3 bases, J lost 5 bases, and 3 bases stayed unmatched. The CDR3 runs to 15 residues. The DNA for the CDR3 is TGTGCCAGTAGTATCGGGACAGGGGGGAACAATGAGCAGTTCTTC. It codes for CASSIGTGGNNEQFF. Supplemented by reference TRBV19 and TRBJ2-1, the full variable domain reads DGGITQSPKYLFRKEGQNVTLSCEQNLNHDAMYWYRQDPGQGLRLIYYSQIVNDFQKGDIAEGYSVSREKKESFPLTVTSAQKNPTAFYLCASSIGTGGNNEQFFGPGTRLTVL.

This clonotype was observed many times. This beta chain is a stray sequence in a library constructed for alpha chains; its clone size is not meaningful. J is TRBJ2-1 and V is TRBV6-1; maybe TRBD2 (6 bases). The CDR3 length is 15 residues. Germline assignment: CDR1 MNHNS and CDR2 SASEGT. With 3 bases removed from V and 7 bases from J, the gap between germline ends came to 16 bases. This CDR3 is CASSERGGTFNEQFF. DNA for the CDR3: TGTGCCAGCAGTGAGAGAGGTGGGACTTTTAATGAGCAGTTCTTC.

As concerns this clonotype: Since it is a stray read in a library aimed at alpha chains, this beta chain has a size that is not meaningful. The chain employs TRBV3-1 and TRBJ1-2, with D possibly TRBD1 on 5 matching bases. The CDR3 covers 15 residues. The ends were cut back, 3 bases at V and 1 base at J, with 12 bases in the middle. From germline, CDR1 is LGHDT and CDR2 YNNKEL (reference sequence). The CDR3 sequence: CASSHAGTFNYGYTF. CDR3 bases: TGTGCCAGCAGCCACGCGGGGACGTTTAACTATGGCTACACCTTC.

This clonotype has more than one count but fewer than ten. Little can be read into the size of this beta chain, an off-target read in a library designed for alpha chains. The V gene is TRBV5-1, the J gene TRBJ1-2, with 7 bases identical to TRBD1. After removal of 4 bases from V and 4 bases from J, the junction contained 19 bases not matched to a gene. This CDR3 has 18 residues. Germline V gene sequence: CDR1 SGHRS, CDR2 YFSETQ. The CDR3 DNA follows: TGCGCCAGCAGCACCGGGACAGCAAGAAACGTTTTCGGCTATGGCTACACCTTC. This codes for CASSTGTARNVFGYGYTF.

A remark on this clonotype: As an off-target read in a library built for alpha chains, this beta chain has a frequency of little significance. The V gene is TRBV7-2, the J gene TRBJ2-1, with no clear D. Germline CDR1 reads SGHTA; CDR2 reads FQGNSA. The CDR3 loop spans 11 amino acids. Trimming stripped 3 bases from V and 9 bases from J, with 6 bases between. The CDR3 is CASSLWGEQFF. In DNA form, the CDR3 reads TGTGCCAGCAGCTTGTGGGGTGAGCAGTTCTTC.

As for this clonotype: The size of this beta chain means little, since it is a stray read in a library made for alpha chains. The CDR3 DNA reads TGTGCCAGCAGCTTAGCGGCCCACCGGGTTACGCAGTATTTT. Protein sequence: CASSLAAHRVTQYF. This chain links TRBV7-2 with TRBJ2-3, with D hard to call. The ends were cut back, 0 bases at V and 8 bases at J, with 12 bases in the middle. The CDR3 is 14 residues long. CDR1 is SGHTA and CDR2 is FQGNSA in the germline V gene.

This clonotype showed up just a few times. This beta chain came through as a stray read in a library set up for alpha chains, and its size says little. The chain uses TRBV5-1 and TRBJ2-3; the D is unclear. The germline CDR1 and CDR2 sequences are SGHRS and YFSETQ. V gave up 0 bases and J gave up 8 bases, with 13 bases separating them. The CDR3 is made up of 14 amino acids. The CDR3 sequence: CASSLGPEPSTQYF. The CDR3 DNA sequence: TGCGCCAGCAGCTTGGGCCCCGAACCCAGTACGCAGTATTTT.

Of note for this clonotype: This beta chain appears as a stray read in a library generated for alpha chains; its size is not informative. The V gene is TRBV9, the J gene TRBJ1-4, with 9 nucleotides matching TRBD1. The CDR3 sequence is 14 residues long. Germline CDR1 is SGDLS and CDR2 is YYNGEE. V was clipped by 2 bases and J by 8 bases; unmatched bases: 4. The CDR3 sequence: CASSVGTGYEKLFF. The CDR3 DNA is TGTGCCAGCAGCGTGGGGACAGGGTACGAAAAACTGTTTTTT.

Notes on this clonotype: Because the library targeted alpha chains, this beta chain is an off-target read whose size means little. This chain links TRBV27 with TRBJ2-1, with a tentative D call TRBD2 (6 bases). Germline lookup yields CDR1 MNHEY and CDR2 SMNVEV (reference sequence). V lost 0 bases to trimming and J lost 7 bases, with 13 bases between them. The length of the CDR3 is 15 residues. CDR3 amino acids: CASSLSRGGMNEQFF. CDR3 nucleotides: TGTGCCAGCAGTTTATCTAGGGGAGGAATGAATGAGCAGTTCTTC.

Of note for this clonotype: This beta chain came through as a stray read in a library set up for alpha chains, and its size says little. The chain joins TRBV7-2 to TRBJ2-5, with D maybe TRBD2 (5 bases). CDR1 is SGHTA, CDR2 FQGNSA, per germline. The CDR3 runs 12 residues. V was shortened by 2 bases and J by 6 bases, with 7 bases between the two germline ends. The CDR3 region has the DNA TGTGCCAGCAGCTTATCGGGAAAGACCCAGTACTTC. Amino acid sequence: CASSLSGKTQYF.

In regard to this clonotype: Found in a library prepared for alpha chains, this beta chain is an off-target read, and its abundance has little meaning. The V call is TRBV7-3, the J call TRBJ2-3; D is undetermined. V was shortened by 5 bases and J by 6 bases, with 9 bases between the two germline ends. Germline V CDR1 and CDR2: SGHTA, FQGTGA. The CDR3 extends over 12 amino acids. The CDR3 DNA reads as TGTGCCAGCAGCGCGATAGGGGATACGCAGTATTTT. Protein: CASSAIGDTQYF. Full variable domain (rest looked up from reference TRBV7-3 and TRBJ2-3): GAGVSQTPSNKVTEKGKYVELRCDPISGHTALYWYRQSLGQGPEFLIYFQGTGAADDSGLPNDRFFAVRPEGSVSTLKIQRTERGDSAVYLCASSAIGDTQYFGPGTRLTVL.

A note on this clonotype: This beta chain represents an off-target read in a library built for alpha chains; its size is of limited meaning. The chain joins TRBV5-6 to TRBJ2-1, with 8 nucleotides matching TRBD2. Germline lookup yields CDR1 SGHDT and CDR2 YYEEEE. This CDR3 comprises 16 residues. V shed 0 bases and J 4 bases; nucleotides not matched to a gene: 6. CDR3 residues: CASSLEGTSLYNEQFF. CDR3 nucleotides: TGTGCCAGCAGCTTGGAAGGGACTAGTCTATACAATGAGCAGTTCTTC.